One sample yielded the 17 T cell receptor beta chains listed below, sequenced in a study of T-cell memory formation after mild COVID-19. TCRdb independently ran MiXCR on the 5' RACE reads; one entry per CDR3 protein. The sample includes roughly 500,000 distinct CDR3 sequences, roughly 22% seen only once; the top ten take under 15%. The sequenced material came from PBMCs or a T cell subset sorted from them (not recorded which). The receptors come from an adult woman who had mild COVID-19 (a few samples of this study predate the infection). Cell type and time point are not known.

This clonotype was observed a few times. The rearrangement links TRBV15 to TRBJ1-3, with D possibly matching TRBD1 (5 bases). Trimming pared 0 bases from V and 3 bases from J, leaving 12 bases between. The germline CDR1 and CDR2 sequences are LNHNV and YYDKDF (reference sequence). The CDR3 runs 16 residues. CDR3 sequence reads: CATSRDGGAGGNTIYF. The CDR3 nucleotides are TGTGCCACCAGCAGAGATGGAGGGGCAGGTGGAAACACCATATATTTT.

This CDR3 reads CASSAVALYNEQFF. The DNA for the CDR3 is TGTGCCAGCAGTGCCGTAGCACTTTACAATGAGCAGTTCTTC. The rearrangement joins TRBV2 to TRBJ2-1, with D hard to call. The V end was cut by 4 bases, the J end by 4 bases, with 11 bases between. The V gene's germline CDR1 is SNHLY and CDR2 FYNNEI. The CDR3 loop spans 14 amino acids.

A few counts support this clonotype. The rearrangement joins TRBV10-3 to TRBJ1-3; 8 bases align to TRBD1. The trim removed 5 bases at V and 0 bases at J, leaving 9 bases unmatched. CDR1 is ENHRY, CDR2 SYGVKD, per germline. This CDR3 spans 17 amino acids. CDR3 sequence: CAISFNGQGLSGNTIYF. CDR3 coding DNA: TGTGCCATCAGTTTCAACGGACAGGGCCTCTCTGGAAACACCATATATTTT.

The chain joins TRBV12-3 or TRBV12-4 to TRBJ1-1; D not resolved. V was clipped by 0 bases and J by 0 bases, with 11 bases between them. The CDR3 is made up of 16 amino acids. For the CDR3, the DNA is TGTGCCAGCAGTTTAGCCAGGTCCTACATGAACACTGAAGCTTTCTTT. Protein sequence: CASSLARSYMNTEAFF.

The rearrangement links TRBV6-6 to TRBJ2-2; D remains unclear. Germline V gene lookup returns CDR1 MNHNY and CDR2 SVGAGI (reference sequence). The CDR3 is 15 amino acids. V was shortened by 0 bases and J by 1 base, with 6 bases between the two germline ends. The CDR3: CASSYSNGNTGELFF. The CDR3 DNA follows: TGTGCCAGCAGTTACTCGAACGGGAACACCGGGGAGCTGTTTTTT.

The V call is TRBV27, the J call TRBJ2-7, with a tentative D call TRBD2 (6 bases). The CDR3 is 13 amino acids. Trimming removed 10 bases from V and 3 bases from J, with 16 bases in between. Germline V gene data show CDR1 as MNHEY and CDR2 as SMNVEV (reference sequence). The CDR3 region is CATPEGRNYEQYF. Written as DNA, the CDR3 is TGTGCCACCCCGGAGGGGCGGAACTACGAGCAGTACTTC.

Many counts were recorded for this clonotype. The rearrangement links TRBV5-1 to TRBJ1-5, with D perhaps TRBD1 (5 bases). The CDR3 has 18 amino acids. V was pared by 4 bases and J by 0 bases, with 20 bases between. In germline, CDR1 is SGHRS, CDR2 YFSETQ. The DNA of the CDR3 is TGCGCCAGCAGCCCGGTCCCGAGGGGAGGGTATAGCAATCAGCCCCAGCATTTT. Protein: CASSPVPRGGYSNQPQHF. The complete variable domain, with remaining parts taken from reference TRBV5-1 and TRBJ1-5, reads KAGVTQTPRYLIKTRGQQVTLSCSPISGHRSVSWYQQTPGQGLQFLFEYFSETQRNKGNFPGRFSGRQFSNSRSEMNVSTLELGDSALYLCASSPVPRGGYSNQPQHFGDGTRLSIL.

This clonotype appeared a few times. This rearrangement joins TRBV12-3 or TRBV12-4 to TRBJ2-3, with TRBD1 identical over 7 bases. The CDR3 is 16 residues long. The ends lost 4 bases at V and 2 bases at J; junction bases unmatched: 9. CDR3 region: CASSSRQGRVTDTQYF. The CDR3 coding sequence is TGTGCCAGCAGTTCCCGACAGGGTAGGGTCACAGATACGCAGTATTTT.

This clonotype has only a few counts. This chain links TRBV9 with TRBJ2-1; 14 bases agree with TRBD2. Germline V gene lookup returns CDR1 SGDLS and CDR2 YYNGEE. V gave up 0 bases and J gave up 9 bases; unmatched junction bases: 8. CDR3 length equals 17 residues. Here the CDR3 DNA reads TGTGCCAGCAGCGTAGAGACCGGGACTAGCGGGAGAATTGAGCAGTTCTTC. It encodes CASSVETGTSGRIEQFF.

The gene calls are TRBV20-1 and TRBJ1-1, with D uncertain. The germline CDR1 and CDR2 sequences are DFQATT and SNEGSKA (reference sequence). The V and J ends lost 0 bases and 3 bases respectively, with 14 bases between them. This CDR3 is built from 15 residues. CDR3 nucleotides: TGCAGTGCTAGAGATCTAATAGCTTTTTACACTGAAGCTTTCTTT. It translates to CSARDLIAFYTEAFF.

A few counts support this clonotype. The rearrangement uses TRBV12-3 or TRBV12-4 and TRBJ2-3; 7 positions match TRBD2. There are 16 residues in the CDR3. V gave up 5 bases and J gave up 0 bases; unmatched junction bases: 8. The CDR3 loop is CASSTILAPSTDTQYF. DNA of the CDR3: TGTGCCAGCAGTACCATACTAGCGCCTAGCACAGATACGCAGTATTTT.

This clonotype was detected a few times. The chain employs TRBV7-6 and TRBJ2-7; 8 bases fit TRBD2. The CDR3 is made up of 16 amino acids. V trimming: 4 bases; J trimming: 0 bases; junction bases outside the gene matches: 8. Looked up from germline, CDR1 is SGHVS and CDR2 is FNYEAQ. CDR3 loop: CASSSRLAQSSYEQYF. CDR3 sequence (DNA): TGTGCCAGCAGCTCGAGACTAGCGCAAAGCTCCTACGAGCAGTACTTC.

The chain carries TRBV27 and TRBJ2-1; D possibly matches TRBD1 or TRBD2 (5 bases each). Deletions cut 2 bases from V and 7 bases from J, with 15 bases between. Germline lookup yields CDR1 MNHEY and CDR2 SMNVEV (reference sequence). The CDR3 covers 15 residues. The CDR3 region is CASSLGDPLANEQFF. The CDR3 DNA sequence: TGTGCCAGCAGTTTAGGGGACCCTCTTGCGAATGAGCAGTTCTTC.

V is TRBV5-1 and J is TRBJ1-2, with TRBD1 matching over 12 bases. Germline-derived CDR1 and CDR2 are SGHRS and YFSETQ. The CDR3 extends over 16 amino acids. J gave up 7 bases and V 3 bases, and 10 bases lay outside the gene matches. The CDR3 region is CASSWAGQGAPSGYTF. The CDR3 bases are TGCGCCAGCAGCTGGGCGGGACAGGGGGCGCCAAGTGGCTACACCTTC.

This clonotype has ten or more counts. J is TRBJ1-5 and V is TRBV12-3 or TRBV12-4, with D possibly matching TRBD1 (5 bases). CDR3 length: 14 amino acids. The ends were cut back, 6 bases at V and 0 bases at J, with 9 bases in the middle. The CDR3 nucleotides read TGTGCCAGCAGCCCGGGACCTAGCAATCAGCCCCAGCATTTT. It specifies CASSPGPSNQPQHF.

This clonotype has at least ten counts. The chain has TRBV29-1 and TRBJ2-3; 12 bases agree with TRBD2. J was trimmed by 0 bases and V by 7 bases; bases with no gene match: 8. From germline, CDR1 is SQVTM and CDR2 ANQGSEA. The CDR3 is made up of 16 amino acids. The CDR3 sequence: CSAIGLAGTSTDTQYF. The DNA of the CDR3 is TGCAGCGCGATTGGACTAGCGGGAACTAGCACAGATACGCAGTATTTT.

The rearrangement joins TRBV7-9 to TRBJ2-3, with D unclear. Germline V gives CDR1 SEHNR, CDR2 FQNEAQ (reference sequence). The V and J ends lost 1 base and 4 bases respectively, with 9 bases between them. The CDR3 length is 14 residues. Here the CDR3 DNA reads TGTGCCAGCAGCTTAGGGGCTGCCCCAGATACGCAGTATTTT. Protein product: CASSLGAAPDTQYF.